The 19 T cell receptor beta chains below were found in one sample sequenced in a study of early T cells in non-severe SARS-CoV-2 infection. In TCRdb, the 5' RACE reads were re-called with MiXCR into one record per CDR3 protein. The table records 30,000 to 35,000 distinct CDR3 sequences, about 3.8% of them present only once. The sequencing input was whole blood. These receptors all stem from an adult who was a healthcare worker with PCR-confirmed SARS-CoV-2 infection or an uninfected control (not recorded which).

This clonotype showed up just once. This chain connects TRBV6-1 to TRBJ2-3; D not certain. This CDR3 comprises 11 residues. Germline CDR1 MNHNS, CDR2 SASEGT. Trimming shortened V by 2 bases and J by 6 bases, and 3 bases separated the two germline ends. CDR3 amino acids: CASSEWDTQYF. The DNA of the CDR3 is TGTGCCAGCAGTGAATGGGATACGCAGTATTTT.

There are a few counts of this clonotype. The rearrangement links TRBV4-2 to TRBJ2-7; the match to TRBD1 covers 10 bases. The germline gives CDR1 LGHNA, CDR2 YNFKEQ. The CDR3 sequence is 16 residues long. V trimming: 1 base; J trimming: 5 bases; junction bases outside the gene matches: 8. The CDR3 protein is CASSQAGTGVHHEQYF. CDR3 DNA sequence: TGTGCCAGCAGCCAAGCCGGGACAGGGGTACACCACGAGCAGTACTTC.

This clonotype was seen many times. This chain's CDR3 is CSAESPPSGATDTQYF. CDR3 nucleotides: TGCAGTGCAGAGAGTCCCCCTAGCGGGGCCACTGATACGCAGTATTTT. The chain employs TRBV20-1 and TRBJ2-3; 9 bases are shared with TRBD2. The CDR3 extends over 16 amino acids. The V and J ends lost 6 bases and 6 bases, in that order; junction bases with no gene match: 16. Germline V gene lookup returns CDR1 DFQATT and CDR2 SNEGSKA (reference sequence).

This chain connects TRBV9 to TRBJ2-1; tentatively, D is TRBD2 (5 bases). The ends were cut back, 4 bases at V and 0 bases at J, with 14 bases in the middle. CDR1 is SGDLS and CDR2 is YYNGEE in the germline V gene. The CDR3 extends over 16 amino acids. In nucleotides, the CDR3 is TGTGCCAGCAGCCCTCCCGGGGTTGGCTCCTACAATGAGCAGTTCTTC. It yields the protein CASSPPGVGSYNEQFF.

This clonotype has ten or more counts. The gene calls are TRBV10-3 and TRBJ2-7; D unresolved. Germline CDR1 ENHRY, CDR2 SYGVKD. The CDR3 contains 12 residues. The germline V and J ends were trimmed by 8 bases and 0 bases, with 8 bases remaining between them. Here the CDR3 reads CAISSGSYEQYF. The CDR3 bases are TGTGCCATCTCTTCCGGCTCCTACGAGCAGTACTTC.

This clonotype was seen many times. The V gene is TRBV20-1, the J gene TRBJ2-7, with 8 nucleotides matching TRBD1. V shed 3 bases and J 6 bases; nucleotides not matched to a gene: 10. Per germline, CDR1 DFQATT and CDR2 SNEGSKA (reference sequence). CDR3 size: 14 residues. The CDR3 spells CSASISGQGTEQYF. The CDR3 DNA reads as TGCAGTGCTAGTATATCTGGACAGGGTACCGAGCAGTACTTC.

This clonotype was seen ten or more times. This chain joins TRBV5-5 and TRBJ2-1, with D perhaps TRBD1 (5 bases). V dropped 2 bases and J dropped 5 bases, with 11 bases sitting between them. The CDR3 runs to 14 residues. Germline V gene sequence: CDR1 SGHKS, CDR2 YYEKEE (reference sequence). The CDR3, as DNA: TGTGCCAGCAGCTTACGGACACCCAACAATGAGCAGTTCTTC. This sequence encodes CASSLRTPNNEQFF.

Ten or more counts support this clonotype. No conserved phenylalanine or tryptophan is present at the end of the CDR3, so a read error is the likely explanation. The limits of the CDR3 on the DNA are not certain, so only TCRdb's listed CDR3 is given. The chain carries TRBV6-1 and TRBJ1-4. Germline-derived CDR1 and CDR2 are MNHNS and SASEGT. Ends included, the CDR3 has 12 residues. The CDR3 sequence is CASTDTLTGPSI.

This clonotype was observed a few times. This chain links TRBV28 with TRBJ2-1; 12 bases align to TRBD2. Germline V lookup: CDR1 MDHEN, CDR2 SYDVKM. CDR3 size: 16 residues. V lost 6 bases to trimming and J lost 9 bases; unmatched junction nucleotides: 12. The CDR3 nucleotides are TGTGCCAGCAGAATCATAGGACTAGCGGGGAGGGTTGAGCAGTTCTTC. It yields the protein CASRIIGLAGRVEQFF. Filled out from reference TRBV28 and TRBJ2-1, the complete variable domain reads DVKVTQSSRYLVKRTGEKVFLECVQDMDHENMFWYRQDPGLGLRLIYFSYDVKMKEKGDIPEGYSVSREKKERFSLILESASTNQTSMYLCASRIIGLAGRVEQFFGPGTRLTVL.

In this sample, this clonotype turned up many times. The chain is built from TRBV20-1 and TRBJ2-7; D could derive from TRBD1 or TRBD2 (6 bases each). Germline V gives CDR1 DFQATT, CDR2 SNEGSKA (reference sequence). The V end was cut by 3 bases, the J end by 9 bases, with 12 bases between. CDR3 length: 11 amino acids. CDR3 nucleotide sequence: TGCAGTGCTAGGCCCGGGGGCGGGCAGTACTTC. It yields the protein CSARPGGGQYF.

This clonotype appeared many times. The chain joins TRBV7-6 to TRBJ1-5; TRBD1 matches at 9 bases. J lost 3 bases, V lost 3 bases, and 3 bases had no gene match. Germline V CDR1 and CDR2: SGHVS, FNYEAQ. The CDR3 totals 15 residues. The DNA for the CDR3 is TGTGCCAGCAGCTTGGGGACAGGGATCAATCAGCCCCAGCATTTT. Its translation: CASSLGTGINQPQHF.

This clonotype was detected ten times or more. The gene calls are TRBV10-3 and TRBJ2-7, with 11 bases that match TRBD2. Germline lookup yields CDR1 ENHRY and CDR2 SYGVKD. CDR3 size: 20 residues. Trimming removed 6 bases from V and 4 bases from J; junction bases left unmatched: 23. CDR3 residues: CAISGAKTSGKAAGSYEQYF. The CDR3 region has the DNA TGTGCCATCAGCGGAGCCAAGACTAGCGGGAAAGCAGCGGGGAGTTACGAGCAGTACTTC.

This clonotype showed up many times. The J gene is TRBJ2-5, the V gene TRBV18; D call uncertain. Germline V gene sequence: CDR1 KGHSH, CDR2 LQKENI. V lost 5 bases, J lost 2 bases, and 15 bases lay in between. The CDR3 is made up of 15 amino acids. CDR3 coding DNA: TGTGCCAGCTCATTATCGGACGGATTACAAGAGACCCAGTACTTC. Its protein product is CASSLSDGLQETQYF.

A few counts support this clonotype. The chain uses TRBV10-1 and TRBJ2-3; either TRBD1 or TRBD2 may fit D (5 bases each). This CDR3 is built from 14 residues. Germline CDR1 WNHNN, CDR2 SYGVQD (reference sequence). Trimming removed 10 bases from V and 2 bases from J, with 16 bases in between. CDR3 bases: TGCGCCACCTCCGAGACGGGGACCACAGATACGCAGTATTTT. Its translation: CATSETGTTDTQYF.

This clonotype was seen at least ten times. This rearrangement joins TRBV20-1 to TRBJ2-1; TRBD2 matches at 13 bases. The V gene's germline CDR1 is DFQATT and CDR2 SNEGSKA (reference sequence). Trimming took 3 bases from V and 3 from J; bases not matched to a gene: 5. The CDR3 is 16 amino acids. In DNA form, the CDR3 reads TGCAGTGCTAGGCAACTAGCGGGAGGGGACTACAATGAGCAGTTCTTC. Translation: CSARQLAGGDYNEQFF.

This clonotype was counted at least ten times. The rearrangement links TRBV9 to TRBJ1-5, with no clear D. Germline lookup yields CDR1 SGDLS and CDR2 YYNGEE. Trimming took off 0 bases at V and 0 bases at J, with 7 bases between the two ends. This CDR3 is built from 15 residues. Here the CDR3 DNA reads TGTGCCAGCAGCGTAGCCGGGGTTAGCAATCAGCCCCAGCATTTT. Translation gives CASSVAGVSNQPQHF.

This clonotype appeared many times. The chain couples TRBV7-9 to TRBJ2-2, with no clear D. Trimming left V 8 bases short and J 6 bases short, with 10 bases between. The CDR3 length is 12 residues. Germline V lookup: CDR1 SEHNR, CDR2 FQNEAQ (reference sequence). The CDR3 DNA sequence: TGTGCCAGCGACGGGTGGGCCGGGGAGCTGTTTTTT. It is translated as CASDGWAGELFF.

V usage is TRBV27 and J usage is TRBJ2-1; D may be TRBD1 (6 bases). CDR1 MNHEY and CDR2 SMNVEV come from the germline V gene (reference sequence). Between the trimmed V and J ends, which lost 3 bases and 0 bases, there was a span of 9 bases. The CDR3 spans 15 residues. The chain's CDR3 is CASSFDRSSYNEQFF. The CDR3 DNA sequence: TGTGCCAGCAGTTTCGACAGGAGCTCCTACAATGAGCAGTTCTTC.

There are many counts of this clonotype. V is TRBV6-6 and J is TRBJ1-6; D is perhaps TRBD1 (6 bases). CDR3 length: 14 residues. Trimming pared 6 bases from V and 6 bases from J, leaving 12 bases between. Germline CDR1 MNHNY, CDR2 SVGAGI (reference sequence). CDR3 sequence (DNA): TGTGCCAGCAGCCGGGACACCCGTAATTCACCCCTCCACTTT. Protein product: CASSRDTRNSPLHF.